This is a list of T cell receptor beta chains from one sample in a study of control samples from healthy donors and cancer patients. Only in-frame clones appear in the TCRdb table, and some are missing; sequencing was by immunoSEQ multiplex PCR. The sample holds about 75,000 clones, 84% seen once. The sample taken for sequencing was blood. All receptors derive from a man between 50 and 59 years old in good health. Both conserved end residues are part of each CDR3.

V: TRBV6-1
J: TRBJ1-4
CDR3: CASSEAVGANEKLFF

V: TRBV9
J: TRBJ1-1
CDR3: CASSPVSRLNTEAFF

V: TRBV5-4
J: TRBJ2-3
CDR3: CASSTRTSGDTDTQYF

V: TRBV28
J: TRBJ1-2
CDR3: CASSLWVGFGSYGYTF

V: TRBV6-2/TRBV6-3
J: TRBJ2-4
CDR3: CASSKGQGVMQYF

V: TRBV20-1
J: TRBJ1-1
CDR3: CSDRGGTEAFF

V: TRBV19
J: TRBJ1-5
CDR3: CASSLDRGNQPQHF

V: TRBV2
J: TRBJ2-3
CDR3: CASSGDRGPDTQYF

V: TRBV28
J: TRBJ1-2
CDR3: CASSPRQHRGQGAPLSGYTF

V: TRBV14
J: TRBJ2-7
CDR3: CASSQGLSRQYEQYF

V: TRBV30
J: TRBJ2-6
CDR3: CAATASSGANVLTF

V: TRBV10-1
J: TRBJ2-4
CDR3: CASSDNEGPSLAKNIQYF

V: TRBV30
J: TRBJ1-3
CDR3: CAWSLGASSGNTIYF

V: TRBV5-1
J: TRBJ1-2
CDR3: CASSFRKESGYTF

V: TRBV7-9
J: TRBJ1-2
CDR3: CASSLQGDYGYTF

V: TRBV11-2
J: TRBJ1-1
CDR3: CASSQGRNTEAFF